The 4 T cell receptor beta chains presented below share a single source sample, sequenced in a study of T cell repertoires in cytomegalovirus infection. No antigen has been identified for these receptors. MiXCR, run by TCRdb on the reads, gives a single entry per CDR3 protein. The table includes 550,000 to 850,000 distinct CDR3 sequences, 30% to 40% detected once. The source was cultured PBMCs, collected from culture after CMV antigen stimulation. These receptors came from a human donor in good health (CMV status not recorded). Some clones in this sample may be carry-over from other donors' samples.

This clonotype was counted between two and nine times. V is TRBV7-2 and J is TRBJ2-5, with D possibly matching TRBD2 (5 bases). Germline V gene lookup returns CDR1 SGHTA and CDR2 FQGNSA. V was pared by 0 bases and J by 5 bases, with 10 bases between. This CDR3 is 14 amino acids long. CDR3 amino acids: CASSLAGVMETQYF. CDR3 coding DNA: TGTGCCAGCAGCTTAGCGGGAGTGATGGAGACCCAGTACTTC.

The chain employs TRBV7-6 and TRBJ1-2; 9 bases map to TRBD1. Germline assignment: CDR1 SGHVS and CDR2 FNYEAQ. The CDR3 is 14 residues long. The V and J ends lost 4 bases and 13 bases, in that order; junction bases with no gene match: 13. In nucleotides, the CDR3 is TGTGCCAGCAGCTCTGGACAGGGGTTAGGATCGGCCACCTTC. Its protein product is CASSSGQGLGSATF.

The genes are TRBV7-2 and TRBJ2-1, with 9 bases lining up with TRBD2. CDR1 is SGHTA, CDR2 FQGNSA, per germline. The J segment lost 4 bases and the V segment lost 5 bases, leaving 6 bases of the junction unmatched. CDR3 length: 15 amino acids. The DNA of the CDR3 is TGTGCCAGCAGCGCCCGGACTAGCGATTACAATGAGCAGTTCTTC. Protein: CASSARTSDYNEQFF.

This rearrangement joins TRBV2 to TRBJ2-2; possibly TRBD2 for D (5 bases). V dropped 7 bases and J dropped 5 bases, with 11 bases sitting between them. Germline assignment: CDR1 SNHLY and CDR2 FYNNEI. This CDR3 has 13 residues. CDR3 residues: CASTYRGTGELFF. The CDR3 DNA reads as TGTGCCAGCACCTACAGAGGGACCGGGGAGCTGTTTTTT.